This T cell receptor beta chain stems from a study of cytomegalovirus exposure and HLA in healthy donors. The study ran its PCR with 60 Vbeta and 13 Jbeta primers. As handled by the study authors: Around 11 million of 80 million to 85 million unique TCR beta chains were shared, per a later count. Data came from immunoSEQ multiplex PCR; TCRdb stores just in-frame clones and leaves some out. V, J and clone size reflect that table, while D and trimming were determined from the DNA. The sample consists of 95,000 to 150,000 clones, over 8.5% of them appearing once. Study observations and caveats: Previous analysis showed most TCR beta V segments were productive about 90% or about 30% of the time. In a later analysis, TCR beta V- and J-gene trimming showed a link to a missense DCLRE1C variant. According to a later analysis, most TCR beta chains associated with CMV appeared HLA-restricted.

This clone was seen a handful of times. Its antigen is not known. The sequence was obtained from a woman between 35 and 50 years old in good health and CMV-seropositive. The sequenced material came from PBMCs.

CDR3: CASSLGTGIRQPQHF. CDR3 in DNA: TGTGCCAGCAGCTTAGGGACAGGGATAAGGCAGCCCCAGCATTTT. This rearrangement joins TRBV7-8 to TRBJ1-5; 8 nucleotides align to TRBD1. Germline loops: CDR1 SGHVS, CDR2 FQNEAQ. Trimming took 1 base from V and 7 from J; bases not matched to a gene: 6. The CDR3 sequence is 15 residues long.